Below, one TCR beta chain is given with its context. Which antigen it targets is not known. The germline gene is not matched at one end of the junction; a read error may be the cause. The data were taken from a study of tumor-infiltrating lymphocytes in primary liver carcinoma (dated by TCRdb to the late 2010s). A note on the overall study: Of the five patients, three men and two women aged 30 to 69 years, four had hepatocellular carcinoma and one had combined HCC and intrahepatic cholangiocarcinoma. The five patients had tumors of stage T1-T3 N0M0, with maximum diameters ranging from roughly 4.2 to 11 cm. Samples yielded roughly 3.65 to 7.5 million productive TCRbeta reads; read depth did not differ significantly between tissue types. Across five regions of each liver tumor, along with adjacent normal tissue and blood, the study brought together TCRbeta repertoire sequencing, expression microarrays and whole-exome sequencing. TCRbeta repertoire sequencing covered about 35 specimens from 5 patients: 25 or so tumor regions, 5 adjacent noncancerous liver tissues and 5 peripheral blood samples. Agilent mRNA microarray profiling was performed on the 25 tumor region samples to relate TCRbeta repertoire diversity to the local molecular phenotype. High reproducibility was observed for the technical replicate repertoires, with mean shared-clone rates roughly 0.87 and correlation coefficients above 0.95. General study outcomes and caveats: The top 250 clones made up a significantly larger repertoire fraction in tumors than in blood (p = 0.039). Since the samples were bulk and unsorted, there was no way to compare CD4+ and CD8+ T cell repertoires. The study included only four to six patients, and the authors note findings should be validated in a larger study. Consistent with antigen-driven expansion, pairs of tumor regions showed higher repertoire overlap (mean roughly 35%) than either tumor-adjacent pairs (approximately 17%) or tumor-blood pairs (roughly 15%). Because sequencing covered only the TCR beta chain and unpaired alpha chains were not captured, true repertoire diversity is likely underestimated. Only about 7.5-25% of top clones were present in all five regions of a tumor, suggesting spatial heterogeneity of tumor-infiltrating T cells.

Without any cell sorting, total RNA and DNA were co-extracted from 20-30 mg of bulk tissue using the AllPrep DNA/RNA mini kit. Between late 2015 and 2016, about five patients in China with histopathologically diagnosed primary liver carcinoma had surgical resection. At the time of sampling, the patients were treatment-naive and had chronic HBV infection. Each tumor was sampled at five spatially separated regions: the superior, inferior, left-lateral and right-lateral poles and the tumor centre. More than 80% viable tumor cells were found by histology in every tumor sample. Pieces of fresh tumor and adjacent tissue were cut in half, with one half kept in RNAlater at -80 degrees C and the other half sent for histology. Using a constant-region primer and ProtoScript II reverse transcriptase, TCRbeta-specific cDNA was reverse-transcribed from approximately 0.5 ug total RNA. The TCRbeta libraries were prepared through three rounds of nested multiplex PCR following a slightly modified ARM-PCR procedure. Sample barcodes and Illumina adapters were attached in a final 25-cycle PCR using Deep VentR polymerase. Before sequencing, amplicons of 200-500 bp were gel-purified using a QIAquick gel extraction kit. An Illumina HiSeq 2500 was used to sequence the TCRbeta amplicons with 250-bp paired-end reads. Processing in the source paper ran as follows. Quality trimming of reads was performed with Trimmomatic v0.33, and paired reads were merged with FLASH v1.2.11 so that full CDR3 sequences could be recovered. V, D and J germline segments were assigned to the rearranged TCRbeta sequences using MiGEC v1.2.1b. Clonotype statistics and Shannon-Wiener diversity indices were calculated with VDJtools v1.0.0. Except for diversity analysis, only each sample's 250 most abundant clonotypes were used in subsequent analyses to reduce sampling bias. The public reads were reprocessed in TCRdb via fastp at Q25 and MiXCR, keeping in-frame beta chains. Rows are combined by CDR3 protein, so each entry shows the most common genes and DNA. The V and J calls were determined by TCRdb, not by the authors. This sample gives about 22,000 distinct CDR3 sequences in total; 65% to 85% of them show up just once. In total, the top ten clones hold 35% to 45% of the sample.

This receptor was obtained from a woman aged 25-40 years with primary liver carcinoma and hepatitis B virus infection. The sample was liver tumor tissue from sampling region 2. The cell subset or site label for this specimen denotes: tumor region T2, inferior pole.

The CDR3 amino acid sequence is: CTSRLRGFGVNVLTF. The bases read TGTACCAGCAGACTACGGGGGTTTGGGGTCAACGTTCTGACTTTC. The chain is encoded by TRBV6-5 joined to TRBJ2-6, and possibly TRBD2, on 6 matching bases. CDR1 and CDR2 are read off the germline V gene as MNHEY and SVGAGI. The CDR3, from cysteine to phenylalanine, totals 15 residues. Only the CDR3 portion is preserved as DNA: 45 bases, with reading frame beginning at the first base.